One and the same sample provided the 24 T cell receptor beta chains below, sequenced in a study of T cells in localized non-small cell lung cancer. Repertoires were generated with immunoSEQ multiplex PCR, while TCRdb's copy carries only in-frame clones and drops some. The table lists roughly 76,000 clones, about three quarters of them singletons. The specimen was PBMCs, collected before any cancer treatment. Every receptor here comes from a man aged 40-75 years with stage II squamous cell lung carcinoma.

This chain links TRBV6-5 with TRBJ2-5; TRBD2 matches 7 bases. The CDR3 is 13 amino acids. Germline values: CDR1 MNHEY, CDR2 SVGAGI. V lost 7 bases to trimming and J lost 5 bases; unmatched junction nucleotides: 7. The CDR3 DNA follows: TGTGCCAGCACCCGACTAGCCGGGGAGACCCAGTACTTC. This translates into CASTRLAGETQYF.

The chain is built from TRBV5-4 and TRBJ2-5, with D possibly being TRBD2 (6 bases). The CDR3 has 14 amino acids. V lost 3 bases and J 6 bases, leaving 15 bases between the germline ends. Germline lookup yields CDR1 SGHNT and CDR2 YYREEE (reference sequence). CDR3 loop: CASSSGTGGKTQYF. In nucleotides, the CDR3 is TGTGCCAGCAGCTCCGGGACTGGGGGGAAGACCCAGTACTTC.

The J gene is TRBJ2-3, the V gene TRBV19; 10 bases fit TRBD2. CDR3 length: 16 residues. V was clipped by 6 bases and J by 0 bases; unmatched bases: 6. Germline V lookup: CDR1 LNHDA, CDR2 SQIVND (reference sequence). The CDR3, as DNA: TGTGCCAGTAGCGGGACTAGCGAAATTAGCACAGATACGCAGTATTTT. Translating it yields CASSGTSEISTDTQYF.

V usage is TRBV2 and J usage is TRBJ1-1; D call uncertain. V gave up 7 bases and J gave up 11 bases, with 17 bases separating them. CDR3 length: 12 residues. Germline V gives CDR1 SNHLY, CDR2 FYNNEI. CDR3 in amino acids: CASTPSPPLAFF. The DNA for the CDR3 is TGTGCCAGCACCCCTTCCCCGCCTCTGGCTTTCTTT.

The gene calls are TRBV6-1 and TRBJ2-2, with TRBD2 as a possible D gene (6 bases). Trimming removed 6 bases from V and 9 bases from J, with 17 bases in between. CDR1 is MNHNS, CDR2 SASEGT, per germline. This CDR3 region has 14 residues. CDR3 nucleotide sequence: TGTGCCAGCAGCTCGGGACTGATGAAGAGGGAGCTGTTTTTT. Its translation: CASSSGLMKRELFF.

This sequence joins TRBV5-8 and TRBJ2-3, with D hard to call. The V end was cut by 5 bases, the J end by 0 bases, with 13 bases between. The CDR3 is 15 residues long. Germline V lookup: CDR1 SGHTS, CDR2 YDEGEE. In DNA form, the CDR3 reads TGTGCCAGCAGTCCCCGGACGTTCAGCACAGATACGCAGTATTTT. Translating it yields CASSPRTFSTDTQYF. The whole variable domain, remainder taken from reference TRBV5-8 and TRBJ2-3, is EAGVTQSPTHLIKTRGQQATLRCSPISGHTSVYWYQQALGLGLQFLLWYDEGEERNRGNFPPRFSGRQFPNYSSELNVNALELEDSALYLCASSPRTFSTDTQYFGPGTRLTVL.

The chain employs TRBV28 and TRBJ2-6, with a possible D match to TRBD2 (6 bases). Germline V gene sequence: CDR1 MDHEN, CDR2 SYDVKM. The CDR3 has 15 residues. Between the trimmed V and J ends, which lost 7 bases and 2 bases, there was a span of 12 bases. The chain's CDR3 is CASTFGGTGANVLTF. CDR3 nucleotide sequence: TGTGCCAGCACCTTCGGCGGGACTGGGGCCAACGTCCTGACTTTC.

The chain employs TRBV18 and TRBJ2-7; the D is unclear. V lost 3 bases and J lost 0, with 6 bases in between. Germline-derived CDR1 and CDR2 are KGHSH and LQKENI. The CDR3 is made up of 13 amino acids. The CDR3 coding sequence is TGTGCCAGCTCACCTCCCAGCTCCTACGAGCAGTACTTC. It specifies CASSPPSSYEQYF. Full variable domain (rest looked up from reference TRBV18 and TRBJ2-7): NAGVMQNPRHLVRRRGQEARLRCSPMKGHSHVYWYRQLPEEGLKFMVYLQKENIIDESGMPKERFSAEFPKEGPSILRIQQVVRGDSAAYFCASSPPSSYEQYFGPGTRLTVT.

Here the CDR3 reads CASSPGGRETQYF. In DNA form, the CDR3 reads TGTGCCAGCTCACCGGGAGGTCGAGAGACCCAGTACTTC. This chain joins TRBV18 and TRBJ2-5; perhaps TRBD2 as D (6 bases). CDR1 is KGHSH, CDR2 LQKENI, per germline. V was clipped by 3 bases and J by 4 bases, with 9 bases between them. CDR3 size: 13 residues.

This sequence joins TRBV6-1 and TRBJ2-1; TRBD2 agrees at 9 bases. The CDR3 spans 15 residues. V was pared by 1 base and J by 6 bases, with 4 bases of the junction left unmatched. The germline V gene encodes CDR1 MNHNS and CDR2 SASEGT. Written as DNA, the CDR3 is TGTGCCAGCAGTGAAGATACTAGCGGGTTCAATGAGCAGTTCTTC. This codes for CASSEDTSGFNEQFF.

The chain combines TRBV5-1 with TRBJ2-1; D is perhaps TRBD1 or TRBD2 (6 bases each). The ends were cut back, 4 bases at V and 3 bases at J, with 17 bases in the middle. Germline V lookup: CDR1 SGHRS, CDR2 YFSETQ. This CDR3 contains 16 residues. In DNA, the CDR3 is TGCGCCAGCAGCACGGGTGGGGGGCCCCTCTACAATGAGCAGTTCTTC. Its translation: CASSTGGGPLYNEQFF.

This clone was picked up a small number of times. The chain combines TRBV2 with TRBJ2-2; D possibly corresponds to TRBD1 (5 bases). This CDR3 contains 16 residues. Trimming took 7 bases from V and 0 from J, leaving 15 bases between them. CDR1 SNHLY and CDR2 FYNNEI come from the germline V gene. The CDR3 region is CASNPGRTTNTGELFF. In DNA, the CDR3 is TGTGCCAGCAACCCCGGTAGGACAACGAACACCGGGGAGCTGTTTTTT. Together with reference TRBV2 and TRBJ2-2, the CDR3 gives the full variable domain: EPEVTQTPSHQVTQMGQEVILRCVPISNHLYFYWYRQILGQKVEFLVSFYNNEISEKSEIFDDQFSVERPDGSNFTLKIRSTKLEDSAMYFCASNPGRTTNTGELFFGEGSRLTVL.

The V gene is TRBV18, the J gene TRBJ2-7, with 9 positions matching TRBD1. V shed 3 bases and J 2 bases; nucleotides not matched to a gene: 8. CDR1 KGHSH and CDR2 LQKENI come from the germline V gene. This CDR3 is 16 amino acids long. The CDR3 coding sequence is TGTGCCAGCTCACCCGAAGGGGACAGGGTACCCTACGAGCAGTACTTC. This translates into CASSPEGDRVPYEQYF.

The chain's CDR3 is CASSNEGSSYNEQFF. The CDR3 bases are TGCGCCAGCAGTAATGAGGGGAGCTCCTACAATGAGCAGTTCTTC. The V gene is TRBV23-1, the J gene TRBJ2-1, with D tentatively TRBD1 or TRBD2 (5 bases each). TRBV23-1 is filed as an ORF, its function uncertain. The CDR3 loop spans 15 amino acids. The germline V and J ends were trimmed by 5 bases and 0 bases, with 11 bases remaining between them.

This chain connects TRBV5-1 to TRBJ2-1; TRBD1 agrees at 8 bases. CDR1 SGHRS and CDR2 YFSETQ come from the germline V gene. The CDR3 spans 14 residues. J was trimmed by 3 bases and V by 6 bases; bases with no gene match: 5. The CDR3 reads CASNRDRSYNEQFF. Here the CDR3 DNA reads TGCGCCAGCAACCGGGACAGGAGCTACAATGAGCAGTTCTTC.

In regard to this clone: Other DNA sequences in the same sample also yield this CDR3. The CDR3, as DNA: TGTGCCAGCAGTTGGGGGCAAGAGACCCAGTACTTC. Protein: CASSWGQETQYF. The rearrangement links TRBV6-6 to TRBJ2-5; D is perhaps TRBD1 or TRBD2 (5 bases each). Germline V lookup: CDR1 MNHNY, CDR2 SVGAGI (reference sequence). Trimming pared 4 bases from V and 2 bases from J, leaving 5 bases between. This CDR3 spans 12 amino acids.

The V gene is TRBV28, the J gene TRBJ2-7, with TRBD1 identical over 7 bases. CDR1 and CDR2 from the germline V gene are MDHEN and SYDVKM. Trimming took 7 bases from V and 1 from J; bases not matched to a gene: 7. The CDR3 contains 14 residues. This chain's CDR3 is CASTRQGISYEQYF. The CDR3 coding sequence is TGTGCCAGCACTAGACAGGGTATTTCCTACGAGCAGTACTTC.

This clone has a handful of counts. The chain carries TRBV5-1 and TRBJ2-6; the match to TRBD2 covers 10 bases. Germline lookup yields CDR1 SGHRS and CDR2 YFSETQ. V was pared by 3 bases and J by 3 bases, with 12 bases of the junction left unmatched. The CDR3 is 19 amino acids. CDR3 coding DNA: TGCGCCAGCAGCTCTTCGGCTAGCGGGAGTATAAGTGGGGCCAACGTCCTGACTTTC. It encodes CASSSSASGSISGANVLTF.

On this clone itself: This clone may be a read error of a much larger clone one base away. This sample includes further DNA sequences coding for the same CDR3. This chain links TRBV7-6 with TRBJ1-1, with D possibly matching TRBD1 (5 bases). Trimming took off 1 base at V and 1 base at J, with 7 bases between the two ends. The CDR3 runs to 14 residues. The germline V gene encodes CDR1 SGHVS and CDR2 FNYEAQ. The CDR3 reads CASSLGGGNTEAFF. The CDR3 nucleotides read TGTGCCAGCAGCTTAGGGGGGGGGAACACTGAAGCTTTCTTT.

The chain recombines TRBV7-2 with TRBJ1-1; 7 bases match TRBD1. CDR3 size: 15 residues. V was clipped by 1 base and J by 5 bases; unmatched bases: 7. The germline V gene has CDR1 SGHTA and CDR2 FQGNSA. In DNA, the CDR3 is TGTGCCAGCAGCTTAGTTGCAGGGGGGAATACTGAAGCTTTCTTT. Protein product: CASSLVAGGNTEAFF.

This clone appeared a single time. J is TRBJ2-2 and V is TRBV10-2; TRBD1 aligns across 8 bases. Germline V gene sequence: CDR1 WSHSY, CDR2 SAAADI. CDR3 size: 14 residues. V shed 10 bases, J shed 3 bases, and the junction held 7 bases outside the gene matches. The CDR3 DNA follows: TGCGCCACCAGAACGGACAGGGACACCGGGGAGCTGTTTTTT. It encodes CATRTDRDTGELFF.

The rearrangement joins TRBV5-4 to TRBJ1-6; TRBD1 matches 10 bases. Germline loops: CDR1 SGHNT, CDR2 YYREEE (reference sequence). This CDR3 is built from 15 residues. The ends lost 3 bases at V and 6 bases at J; junction bases unmatched: 3. DNA of the CDR3: TGTGCCAGCAGCTCGACAGGGGGCGGTAATTCACCCCTCCACTTT. Its protein is CASSSTGGGNSPLHF.

The chain joins TRBV18 to TRBJ1-1, with D perhaps TRBD1 (6 bases). Germline V gives CDR1 KGHSH, CDR2 LQKENI. The CDR3 has 14 residues. V dropped 6 bases and J dropped 1 base, with 12 bases sitting between them. In DNA, the CDR3 is TGTGCCAGCTCGGGGGCGGGACGGAACACTGAAGCTTTCTTT. This encodes CASSGAGRNTEAFF.

A note on this clone: One end of the junction is discordant with germline, which a read error may explain. The V call is TRBV7-7, the J call TRBJ2-2; no clear D. The CDR3 loop spans 13 amino acids. CDR1 and CDR2 (germline): SSHAT, FNYEAQ (reference sequence). The CDR3 is CASSSHFTGELFF. Written as DNA, the CDR3 is TGTGCTAGCAGCTCCCACTTCACCGGGGAGCTGTTTTTT.